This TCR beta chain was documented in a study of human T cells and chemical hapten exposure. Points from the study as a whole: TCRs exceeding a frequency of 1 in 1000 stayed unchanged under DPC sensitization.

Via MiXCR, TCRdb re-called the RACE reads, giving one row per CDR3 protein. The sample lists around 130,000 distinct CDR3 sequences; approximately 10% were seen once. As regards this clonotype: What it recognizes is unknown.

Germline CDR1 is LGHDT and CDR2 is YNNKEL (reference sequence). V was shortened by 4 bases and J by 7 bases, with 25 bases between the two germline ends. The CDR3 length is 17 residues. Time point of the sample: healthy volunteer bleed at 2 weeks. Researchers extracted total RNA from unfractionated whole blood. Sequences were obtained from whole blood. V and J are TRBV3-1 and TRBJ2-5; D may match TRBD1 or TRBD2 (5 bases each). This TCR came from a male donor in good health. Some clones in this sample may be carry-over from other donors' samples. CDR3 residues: CASSPEEVGLDGGTQYF. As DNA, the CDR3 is TGTGCCAGCAGCCCAGAGGAGGTGGGGCTAGATGGGGGGACCCAGTACTTC.